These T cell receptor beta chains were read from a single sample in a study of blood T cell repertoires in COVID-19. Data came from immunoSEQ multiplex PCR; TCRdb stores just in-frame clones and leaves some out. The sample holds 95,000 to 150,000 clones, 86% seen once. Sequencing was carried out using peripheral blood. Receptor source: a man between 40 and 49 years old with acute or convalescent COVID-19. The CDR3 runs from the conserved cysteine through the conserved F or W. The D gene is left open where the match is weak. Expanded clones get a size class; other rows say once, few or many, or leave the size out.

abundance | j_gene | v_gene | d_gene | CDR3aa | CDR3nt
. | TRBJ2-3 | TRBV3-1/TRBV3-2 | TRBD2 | CASSQGAGVADTQYF | TGTGCCAGCAGCCAAGGGGCGGGAGTAGCAGATACGCAGTATTTT
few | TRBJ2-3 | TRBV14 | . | CASSQVGVVNTQYF | TGTGCCAGCAGCCAAGTAGGGGTCGTAAATACGCAGTATTTT
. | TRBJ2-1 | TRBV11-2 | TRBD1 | CASGYDRVGNNEQFF | TGTGCCAGCGGGTACGACAGGGTTGGGAACAATGAGCAGTTCTTC
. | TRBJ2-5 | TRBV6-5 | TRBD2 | CASRHGTRRGETQYF | TGTGCCAGCAGGCACGGGACTAGGAGGGGGGAGACCCAGTACTTC
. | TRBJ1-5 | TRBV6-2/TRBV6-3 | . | CASSGWEQPQHF | TGTGCCAGCAGTGGGTGGGAGCAGCCCCAGCATTTT
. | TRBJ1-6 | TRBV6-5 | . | CASRENSPLHF | TGTGCCAGCAGGGAGAATTCACCCCTCCACTTT
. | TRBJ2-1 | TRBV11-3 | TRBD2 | CASSRTSGRANEQFF | TGTGCCAGCAGCAGGACTAGCGGGAGGGCTAATGAGCAGTTCTTC
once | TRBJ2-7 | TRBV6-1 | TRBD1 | CASSEAGQIYEQYF | TGTGCCAGCAGTGAAGCGGGACAGATTTACGAGCAGTACTTC
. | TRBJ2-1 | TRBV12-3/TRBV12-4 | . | CASSLMGSGEQFF | TGTGCCAGCAGTTTAATGGGGAGTGGTGAGCAGTTCTTC
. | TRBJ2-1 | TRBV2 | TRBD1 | CASSGMDRDYNEQFF | TGTGCCAGCAGTGGGATGGACAGGGATTACAATGAGCAGTTCTTC
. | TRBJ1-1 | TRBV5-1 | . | CASSFREDTEAFF | TGCGCCAGCAGCTTTCGCGAGGACACTGAAGCTTTCTTT
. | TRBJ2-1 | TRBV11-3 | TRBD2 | CASSGSSGGYNEQFF | TGTGCCAGCAGCGGCTCTAGCGGGGGGTACAATGAGCAGTTCTTC
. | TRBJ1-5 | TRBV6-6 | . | CASRPGGSNQPQHF | TGTGCCAGCAGGCCCGGGGGGAGCAATCAGCCCCAGCATTTT
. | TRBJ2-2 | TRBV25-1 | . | CASSETGSTGELFF | TGTGCCAGCAGTGAAACGGGGTCCACCGGGGAGCTGTTTTTT
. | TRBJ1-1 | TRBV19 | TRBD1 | CASSADRALNTEAFF | TGTGCCAGTAGCGCAGACAGGGCTTTGAACACTGAAGCTTTCTTT
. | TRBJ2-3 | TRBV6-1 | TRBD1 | CASSDRGQGAGDTQYF | TGTGCCAGCAGTGACCGGGGACAGGGGGCTGGGGATACGCAGTATTTT
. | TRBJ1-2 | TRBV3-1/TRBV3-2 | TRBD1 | CASSQQDRQTIF | TGTGCCAGCAGCCAACAGGACAGGCAAACCATCTTC
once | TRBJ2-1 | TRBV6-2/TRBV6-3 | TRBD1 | CASSTHWDSQFF | TGTGCCAGCAGTACCCATTGGGACAGCCAGTTCTTC
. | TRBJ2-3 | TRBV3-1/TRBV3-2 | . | CASSQELATDTQYF | TGTGCCAGCAGCCAAGAGCTAGCGACGGATACGCAGTATTTT
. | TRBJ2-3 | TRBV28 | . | CASRQGDWTDTQYF | TGTGCCAGCAGACAAGGGGACTGGACAGATACGCAGTATTTT
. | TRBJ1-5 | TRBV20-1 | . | CSASPQVWKAGQPQHF | TGCAGTGCTAGTCCCCAAGTTTGGAAAGCGGGGCAGCCCCAGCATTTT
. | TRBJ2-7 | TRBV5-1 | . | CASSLQGLAEKGYEQYF | TGCGCCAGCAGCTTGCAGGGGCTAGCGGAGAAAGGCTACGAGCAGTACTTC
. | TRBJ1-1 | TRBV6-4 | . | CASSENRGASEAFF | TGTGCCAGCAGTGAAAACCGGGGTGCGTCTGAAGCTTTCTTT
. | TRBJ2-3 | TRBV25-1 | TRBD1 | CASSAGQGIYTDTQYF | TGTGCCAGCAGTGCGGGACAGGGGATCTACACAGATACGCAGTATTTT
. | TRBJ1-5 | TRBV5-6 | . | CASSTQGREQPQHF | TGTGCCAGCAGCACCCAGGGGAGGGAGCAGCCCCAGCATTTT
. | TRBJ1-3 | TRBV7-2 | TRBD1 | CASSLGRDRSGNTIYF | TGTGCCAGCAGCTTAGGGAGGGACAGGAGTGGAAACACCATATATTTT
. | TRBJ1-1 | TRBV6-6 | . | CASRLNRNTEAFF | TGTGCCAGCAGGTTAAACAGGAACACTGAAGCTTTCTTT
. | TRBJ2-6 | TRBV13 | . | CASSWDTGSGANVLTF | TGTGCCAGCAGCTGGGACACGGGGTCTGGGGCCAACGTCCTGACTTTC